This T cell receptor beta chain was sequenced during a study of blood T cell repertoires in COVID-19. Study-level information: The origin of the acute and convalescent COVID-19 samples was the United States, Italy and Spain. T cells, B-cell-depleted T cells, or PBMCs supplied cDNA or gDNA.

The CDR3 extends over 15 amino acids. Looked up from germline, CDR1 is MGHRA and CDR2 is YSYEKL. Trimming cost V 4 bases and J 4 bases, with 14 bases left between them. In the source study's methods: Amplified reference gene primers provided the basis for estimating nucleated cell counts. Only in-frame clones appear in the TCRdb table, and some are missing; sequencing was by immunoSEQ multiplex PCR. The V and J calls and clone size are taken from that table; D and trimming were inferred from the DNA. The top ten clones hold less than 4% of a sample with approximately 250,000 clones, roughly nine tenths of them seen once.

The chain links TRBV4-1 to TRBJ1-5; tentative D call: TRBD1 (6 bases). The source is a man aged 18 to 29 with active or convalescent COVID-19. The sequenced sample was peripheral blood. Here the CDR3 DNA reads TGCGCCAGCAGCCGGAACAGGGATTTTAATCAGCCCCAGCATTTT. It yields the protein CASSRNRDFNQPQHF.